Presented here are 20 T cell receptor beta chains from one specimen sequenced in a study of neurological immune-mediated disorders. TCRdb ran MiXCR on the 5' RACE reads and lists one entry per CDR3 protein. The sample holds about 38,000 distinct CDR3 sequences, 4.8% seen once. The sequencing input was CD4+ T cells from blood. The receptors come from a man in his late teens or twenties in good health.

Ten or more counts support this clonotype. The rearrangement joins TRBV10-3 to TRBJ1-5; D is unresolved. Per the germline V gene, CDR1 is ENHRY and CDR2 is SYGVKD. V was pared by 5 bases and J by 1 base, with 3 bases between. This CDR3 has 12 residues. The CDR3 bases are TGTGCCATCAGTCGCAGCAATCAGCCCCAGCATTTT. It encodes CAISRSNQPQHF.

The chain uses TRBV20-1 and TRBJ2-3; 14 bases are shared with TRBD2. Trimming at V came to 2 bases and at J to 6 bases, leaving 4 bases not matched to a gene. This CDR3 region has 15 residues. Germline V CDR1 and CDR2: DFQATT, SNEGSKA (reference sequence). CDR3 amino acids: CSARRLAGGKDTQYF. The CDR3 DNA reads TGCAGTGCTAGACGACTAGCGGGGGGGAAGGATACGCAGTATTTT.

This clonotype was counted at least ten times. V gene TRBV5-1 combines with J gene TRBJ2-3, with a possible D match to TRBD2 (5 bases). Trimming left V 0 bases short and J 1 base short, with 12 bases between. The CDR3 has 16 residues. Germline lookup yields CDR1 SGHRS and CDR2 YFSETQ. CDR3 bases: TGCGCCAGCAGCTTGGGTTTAGCGATGCGCACAGATACGCAGTATTTT. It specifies CASSLGLAMRTDTQYF.

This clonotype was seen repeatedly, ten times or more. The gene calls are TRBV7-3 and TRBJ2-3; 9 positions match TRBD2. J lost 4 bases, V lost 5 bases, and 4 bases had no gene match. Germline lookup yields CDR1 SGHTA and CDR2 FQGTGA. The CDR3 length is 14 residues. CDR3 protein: CASSNSGGPDTQYF. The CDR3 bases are TGTGCCAGCAGCAACAGCGGGGGGCCAGATACGCAGTATTTT. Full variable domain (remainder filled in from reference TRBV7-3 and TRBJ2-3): GAGVSQTPSNKVTEKGKYVELRCDPISGHTALYWYRQSLGQGPEFLIYFQGTGAADDSGLPNDRFFAVRPEGSVSTLKIQRTERGDSAVYLCASSNSGGPDTQYFGPGTRLTVL.

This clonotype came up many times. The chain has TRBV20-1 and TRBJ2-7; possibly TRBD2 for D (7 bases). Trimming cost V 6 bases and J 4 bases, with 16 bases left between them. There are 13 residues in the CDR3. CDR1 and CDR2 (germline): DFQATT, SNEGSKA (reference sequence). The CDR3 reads CSAWEGGGYEQYF. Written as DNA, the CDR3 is TGCAGTGCCTGGGAAGGGGGGGGTTACGAGCAGTACTTC.

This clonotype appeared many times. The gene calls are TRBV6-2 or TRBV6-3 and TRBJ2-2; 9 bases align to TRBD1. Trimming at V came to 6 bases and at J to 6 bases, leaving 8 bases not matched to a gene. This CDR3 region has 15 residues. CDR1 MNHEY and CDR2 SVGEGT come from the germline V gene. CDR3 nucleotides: TGTGCCAGCAGCTTACAGGGGGCTGGCCCCGGGGAGCTGTTTTTT. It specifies CASSLQGAGPGELFF.

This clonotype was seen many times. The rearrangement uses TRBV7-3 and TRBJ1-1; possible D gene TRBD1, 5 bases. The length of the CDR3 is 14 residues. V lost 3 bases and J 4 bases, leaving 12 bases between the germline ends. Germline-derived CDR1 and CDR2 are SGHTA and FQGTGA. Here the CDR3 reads CASSFGPQGTEAFF. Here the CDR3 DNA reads TGTGCCAGCAGCTTTGGACCCCAGGGCACTGAAGCTTTCTTT.

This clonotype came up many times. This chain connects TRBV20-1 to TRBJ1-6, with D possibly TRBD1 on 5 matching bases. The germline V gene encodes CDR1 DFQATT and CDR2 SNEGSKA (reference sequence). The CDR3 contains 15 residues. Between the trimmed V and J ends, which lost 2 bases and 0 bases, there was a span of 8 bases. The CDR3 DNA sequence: TGCAGTGCTAGACGGGGGAGCTCCTATAATTCACCCCTCCACTTT. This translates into CSARRGSSYNSPLHF.

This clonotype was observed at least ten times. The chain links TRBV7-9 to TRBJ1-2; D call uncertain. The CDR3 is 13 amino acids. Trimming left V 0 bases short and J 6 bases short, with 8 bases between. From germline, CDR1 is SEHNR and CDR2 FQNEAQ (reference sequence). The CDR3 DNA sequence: TGTGCCAGCAGCTTAGCGCTCAGTCATGGCTACACCTTC. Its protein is CASSLALSHGYTF.

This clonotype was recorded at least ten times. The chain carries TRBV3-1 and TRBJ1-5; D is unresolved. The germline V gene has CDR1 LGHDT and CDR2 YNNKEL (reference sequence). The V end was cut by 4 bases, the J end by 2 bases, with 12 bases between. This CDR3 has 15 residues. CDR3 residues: CASSPQDGGNQPQHF. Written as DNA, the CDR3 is TGTGCCAGCAGCCCCCAAGACGGGGGCAATCAGCCCCAGCATTTT.

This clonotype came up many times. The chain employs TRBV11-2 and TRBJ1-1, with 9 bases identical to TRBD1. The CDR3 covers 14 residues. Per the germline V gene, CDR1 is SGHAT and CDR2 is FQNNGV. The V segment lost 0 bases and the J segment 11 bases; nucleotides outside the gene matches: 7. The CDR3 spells CASSLDWTGVGAFF. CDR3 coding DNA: TGTGCCAGCAGCTTAGATTGGACAGGGGTTGGTGCTTTCTTT.

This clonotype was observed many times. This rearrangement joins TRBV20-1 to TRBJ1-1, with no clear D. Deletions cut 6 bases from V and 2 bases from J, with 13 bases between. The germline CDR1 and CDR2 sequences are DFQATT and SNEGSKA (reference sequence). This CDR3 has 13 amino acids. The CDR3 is CSADRDSNTEAFF. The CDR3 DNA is TGCAGTGCGGACCGGGATTCCAACACTGAAGCTTTCTTT.

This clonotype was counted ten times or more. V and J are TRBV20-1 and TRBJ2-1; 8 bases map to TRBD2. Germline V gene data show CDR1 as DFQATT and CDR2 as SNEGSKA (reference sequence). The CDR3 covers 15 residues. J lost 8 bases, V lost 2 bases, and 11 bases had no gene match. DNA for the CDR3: TGCAGTGCTAGAAGCGGGAGCGGTTCCTGGGATGAGCAGTTCTTC. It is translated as CSARSGSGSWDEQFF.

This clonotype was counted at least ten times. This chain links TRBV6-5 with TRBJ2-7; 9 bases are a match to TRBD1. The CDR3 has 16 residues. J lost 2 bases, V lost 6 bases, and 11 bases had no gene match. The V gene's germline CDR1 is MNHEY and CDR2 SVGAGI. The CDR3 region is CASRPAGTGKAYEQYF. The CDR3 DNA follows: TGTGCCAGCAGACCAGCAGGGACAGGGAAGGCCTACGAGCAGTACTTC.

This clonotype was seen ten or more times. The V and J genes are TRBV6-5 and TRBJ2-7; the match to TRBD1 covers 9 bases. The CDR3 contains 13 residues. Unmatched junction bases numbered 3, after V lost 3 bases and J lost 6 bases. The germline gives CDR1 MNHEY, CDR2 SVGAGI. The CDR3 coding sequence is TGTGCCAGCAGTTATTGGACAGGGGCCGAGCAGTACTTC. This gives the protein CASSYWTGAEQYF.

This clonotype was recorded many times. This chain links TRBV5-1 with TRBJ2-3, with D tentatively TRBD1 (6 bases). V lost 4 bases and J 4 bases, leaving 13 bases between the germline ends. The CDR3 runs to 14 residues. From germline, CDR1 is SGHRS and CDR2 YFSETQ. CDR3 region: CASSVRRGSDTQYF. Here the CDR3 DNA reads TGCGCCAGCAGCGTCCGCAGGGGCTCAGATACGCAGTATTTT.

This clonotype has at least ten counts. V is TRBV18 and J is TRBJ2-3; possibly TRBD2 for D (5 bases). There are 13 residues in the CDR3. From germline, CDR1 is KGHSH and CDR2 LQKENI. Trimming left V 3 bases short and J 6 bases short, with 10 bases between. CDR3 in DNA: TGTGCCAGCTCACCTCTGGGCGGGGATACGCAGTATTTT. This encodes CASSPLGGDTQYF.

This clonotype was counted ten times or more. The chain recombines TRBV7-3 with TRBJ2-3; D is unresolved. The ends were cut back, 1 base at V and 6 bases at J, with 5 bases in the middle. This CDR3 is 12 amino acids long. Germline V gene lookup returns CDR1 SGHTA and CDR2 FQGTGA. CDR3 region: CASSLNGDTQYF. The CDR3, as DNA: TGTGCCAGCAGCTTAAACGGGGATACGCAGTATTTT.

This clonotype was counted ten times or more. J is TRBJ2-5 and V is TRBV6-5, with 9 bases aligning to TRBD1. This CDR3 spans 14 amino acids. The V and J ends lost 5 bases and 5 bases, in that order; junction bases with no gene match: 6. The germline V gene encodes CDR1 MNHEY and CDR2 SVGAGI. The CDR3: CASSRDRGDETQYF. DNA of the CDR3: TGTGCCAGCAGTCGTGACAGGGGGGACGAGACCCAGTACTTC.

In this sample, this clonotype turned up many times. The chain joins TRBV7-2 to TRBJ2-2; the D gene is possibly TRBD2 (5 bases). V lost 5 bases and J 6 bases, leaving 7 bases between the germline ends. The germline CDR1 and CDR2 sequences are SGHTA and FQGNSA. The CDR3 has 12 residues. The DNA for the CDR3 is TGTGCCAGCAGCGGGCGGGCCGGGGAGCTGTTTTTT. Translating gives CASSGRAGELFF.